Each of the 19 T cell receptor beta chains below was sequenced from the same sample in a study of blood T cell repertoires in COVID-19. Sequencing was performed with immunoSEQ multiplex PCR; in TCRdb, only in-frame clones are kept and a portion is missing. The sample includes about 220,000 clones, approximately 92% of them seen just once. Sequencing used PBMCs or T cells enriched from blood (not recorded which). Every receptor here comes from a woman aged 18-29 years in a cohort exposed to, infected with or recovered from COVID-19 (not recorded which).

The V gene is TRBV11-2, the J gene TRBJ1-6, with a weak D call TRBD1 (6 bases). Germline CDR1 reads SGHAT; CDR2 reads FQNNGV. The CDR3 spans 12 residues. Trimming took 8 bases from V and 6 from J, leaving 8 bases between them. The CDR3 coding sequence is TGTGCCAGCCAGGGGTTTAATTCACCCCTCCACTTT. Translating gives CASQGFNSPLHF. Based on the CDR3 plus reference TRBV11-2 and TRBJ1-6, the full variable domain is EAGVAQSPRYKIIEKRQSVAFWCNPISGHATLYWYQQILGQGPKLLIQFQNNGVVDDSQLPKDRFSAERLKGVDSTLKIQPAKLEDSAVYLCASQGFNSPLHFGNGTRLTVT.

This chain links TRBV6-5 with TRBJ2-5; 14 bases agree with TRBD2. Trimming took 5 bases from V and 5 from J; bases not matched to a gene: 4. Per germline, CDR1 MNHEY and CDR2 SVGAGI. There are 15 residues in the CDR3. CDR3: CASSPRTSGRETQYF. The CDR3 DNA reads TGTGCCAGCAGTCCGAGGACTAGCGGGAGGGAGACCCAGTACTTC.

The V call is TRBV2, the J call TRBJ1-6, with a possible D match to TRBD1 (6 bases). Germline-derived CDR1 and CDR2 are SNHLY and FYNNEI. Trimming left V 8 bases short and J 0 bases short, with 11 bases between. The CDR3 spans 15 residues. CDR3 coding DNA: TGTGCCAGCCAAGACAGGAGCTCCTATAATTCACCCCTCCACTTT. This gives the protein CASQDRSSYNSPLHF.

J is TRBJ2-3 and V is TRBV9, with D unclear. Germline lookup yields CDR1 SGDLS and CDR2 YYNGEE. V shed 3 bases and J shed 4 bases, with 9 bases lying between them. CDR3 length equals 13 residues. CDR3 residues: CASSAPVADTQYF. DNA of the CDR3: TGTGCCAGCAGCGCCCCGGTGGCAGATACGCAGTATTTT.

The rearrangement joins TRBV5-1 to TRBJ1-1, with 8 nucleotides matching TRBD1. This CDR3 contains 15 residues. CDR1 is SGHRS, CDR2 YFSETQ, per germline. The V and J ends lost 4 bases and 1 base, in that order; junction bases with no gene match: 6. CDR3 nucleotides: TGCGCCAGCAGCGAGGGGACAGGTCCGAACACTGAAGCTTTCTTT. Residues: CASSEGTGPNTEAFF. Complete variable domain (other parts from reference TRBV5-1 and TRBJ1-1): KAGVTQTPRYLIKTRGQQVTLSCSPISGHRSVSWYQQTPGQGLQFLFEYFSETQRNKGNFPGRFSGRQFSNSRSEMNVSTLELGDSALYLCASSEGTGPNTEAFFGQGTRLTVV.

The chain employs TRBV2 and TRBJ1-2; D is unclear. Germline assignment: CDR1 SNHLY and CDR2 FYNNEI. The CDR3 contains 14 residues. Trimming removed 4 bases at V and 8 bases at J, with 17 bases between. The CDR3 bases are TGTGCCAGCAGTGGTAATGCGGGAAAGGGAGGCTACACCTTC. It translates to CASSGNAGKGGYTF.

The CDR3 DNA reads as TGTGCCAGCAGCTTACCTAGTGGGGAGACCCAGTACTTC. It translates to CASSLPSGETQYF. The rearrangement uses TRBV7-9 and TRBJ2-5; the D is unclear. V gave up 2 bases and J gave up 5 bases, with 9 bases separating them. The germline V gene has CDR1 SEHNR and CDR2 FQNEAQ (reference sequence). The CDR3 consists of 13 residues.

The chain uses TRBV12-3 or TRBV12-4 and TRBJ1-5, with D hard to call. Trimming took 0 bases from V and 15 from J, leaving 15 bases between them. This CDR3 is 13 amino acids long. CDR3 residues: CASSLALQNLRHF. Here the CDR3 DNA reads TGTGCCAGCAGTTTAGCCCTACAGAATCTACGGCATTTT.

The chain has TRBV18 and TRBJ1-2; 7 positions match TRBD1. CDR1 and CDR2 (germline): KGHSH, LQKENI. Trimming removed 3 bases from V and 6 bases from J; junction bases left unmatched: 10. The CDR3 has 15 residues. CDR3 in amino acids: CASSPRDSSNHGYTF. The DNA of the CDR3 is TGTGCCAGCTCACCCCGGGACAGTTCCAATCATGGCTACACCTTC.

This chain uses TRBV7-2 with TRBJ2-7, with 8 bases that match TRBD2. This CDR3 has 15 residues. Germline CDR1 and CDR2: SGHTA and FQGNSA. Trimming took 1 base from V and 3 from J; bases not matched to a gene: 5. The CDR3 spells CASSLGRGDRYEQYF. In DNA form, the CDR3 reads TGTGCCAGCAGCTTAGGGCGGGGGGACCGCTACGAGCAGTACTTC.

The chain couples TRBV7-8 to TRBJ2-1; D may be TRBD1 (6 bases). This CDR3 is built from 16 residues. Looked up from germline, CDR1 is SGHVS and CDR2 is FQNEAQ. The V and J ends lost 5 bases and 5 bases respectively, with 19 bases between them. CDR3 DNA sequence: TGTGCCAGCAGCGGAACAGGGCAGGTTTTGGACAATGAGCAGTTCTTC. Its translation is CASSGTGQVLDNEQFF.

V is TRBV27 and J is TRBJ2-1; 7 nucleotides align to TRBD2. The V gene's germline CDR1 is MNHEY and CDR2 SMNVEV (reference sequence). This CDR3 is built from 14 residues. Germline trimming cut 5 bases from V and 5 bases from J; bases unmatched to any gene: 6. CDR3 protein: CASSQTSIHNEQFF. The CDR3 nucleotides are TGTGCCAGCAGTCAGACTAGCATCCACAATGAGCAGTTCTTC.

The chain carries TRBV7-8 and TRBJ2-3; D uncertain. V was cut by 0 bases and J by 2 bases, with 12 bases left in between. Germline CDR1 reads SGHVS; CDR2 reads FQNEAQ. The CDR3 runs 16 residues. The CDR3 loop reads CASSLATVTSTDTQYF. DNA for the CDR3: TGTGCCAGCAGCTTAGCAACAGTGACCTCCACAGATACGCAGTATTTT.

The chain is built from TRBV28 and TRBJ1-6, with a weak D call TRBD1 (6 bases). Germline CDR1 MDHEN, CDR2 SYDVKM. CDR3 size: 13 residues. V was pared by 5 bases and J by 7 bases, with 9 bases between. CDR3 residues: CASSKDSNSPLHF. The CDR3 DNA reads as TGTGCCAGCAGTAAGGACAGCAATTCACCCCTCCACTTT.

J is TRBJ1-2 and V is TRBV19, with 8 nucleotides matching TRBD1. The CDR3 length is 16 residues. The ends lost 3 bases at V and 1 base at J; junction bases unmatched: 7. Germline V lookup: CDR1 LNHDA, CDR2 SQIVND (reference sequence). The CDR3 protein is CASSMGQVVVNYGYTF. In nucleotides, the CDR3 is TGTGCCAGTAGTATGGGACAGGTCGTAGTTAACTATGGCTACACCTTC.

The V and J genes are TRBV5-1 and TRBJ1-2; TRBD1 aligns across 9 bases. J lost 7 bases, V lost 2 bases, and 3 bases had no gene match. The CDR3 is 13 residues long. In germline, CDR1 is SGHRS, CDR2 YFSETQ. Here the CDR3 DNA reads TGCGCCAGCAGCTTACAGGGGGCGGGTGGCTACACCTTC. Translating gives CASSLQGAGGYTF.

V and J are TRBV29-1 and TRBJ1-4, with D hard to call. Germline V gene data show CDR1 as SQVTM and CDR2 as ANQGSEA. The CDR3 length is 11 residues. V lost 4 bases to trimming and J lost 8 bases, with 8 bases between them. In nucleotides, the CDR3 is TGCAGCGTTGCCCTTCGGGAAAAACTGTTTTTT. Translating it yields CSVALREKLFF. The variable domain in full, completed from reference TRBV29-1 and TRBJ1-4, reads SAVISQKPSRDICQRGTSLTIQCQVDSQVTMMFWYRQQPGQSLTLIATANQGSEATYESGFVIDKFPISRPNLTFSTLTVSNMSPEDSSIYLCSVALREKLFFGSGTQLSVL.

The chain has TRBV9 and TRBJ2-6; D remains unclear. V was clipped by 7 bases and J by 2 bases, with 7 bases between them. CDR3 size: 13 residues. The germline V gene has CDR1 SGDLS and CDR2 YYNGEE. This chain's CDR3 is CASSSPGANVLTF. The CDR3 DNA reads as TGTGCCAGCTCTTCCCCTGGGGCCAACGTCCTGACTTTC. The full variable domain, with the rest looked up from reference TRBV9 and TRBJ2-6, is DSGVTQTPKHLITATGQRVTLRCSPRSGDLSVYWYQQSLDQGLQFLIQYYNGEERAKGNILERFSAQQFPDLHSELNLSSLELGDSALYFCASSSPGANVLTFGAGSRLTVL.

V is TRBV27 and J is TRBJ1-3; D uncertain. This CDR3 contains 14 residues. Germline loops: CDR1 MNHEY, CDR2 SMNVEV (reference sequence). The germline V and J ends were trimmed by 7 bases and 6 bases, with 16 bases remaining between them. For the CDR3, the DNA is TGTGCCAGCACCTATGAAGAGGTTGCAAACACCATATATTTT. Protein product: CASTYEEVANTIYF.